The table lists the clone carrying this TCR beta chain with a few counts. These data are taken from a study of response to subunit inactivated influenza vaccine. TCRdb re-called the RT-PCR reads through MiXCR, storing one row per CDR3 protein. The repertoire holds over 400,000 distinct CDR3 sequences, with 10% to 15% as singletons. From germline, CDR1 is MNHNS and CDR2 SASEGT. The CDR3 length is 13 residues. V gave up 3 bases and J gave up 6 bases, with 8 bases separating them. V is TRBV6-1 and J is TRBJ1-4; D unresolved. The origin of this receptor is a man aged 45-65 years who received an inactivated influenza vaccine. The material was PBMCs from blood, obtained roughly 6 weeks after vaccination. This CDR3 reads CASSESVDEKLFF. The CDR3, as DNA: TGTGCCAGCAGTGAGTCCGTGGATGAAAAACTGTTTTTT.